This entry concerns a single TCR beta chain. The antigen remains unidentified. Data came from immunoSEQ multiplex PCR; TCRdb stores just in-frame clones and leaves some out. The sample shows nearly 400,000 clones, approximately 89% of them seen only once. These data come from a study of Ad26.COV2.S vaccination and SARS-CoV-2 variants. Germline assignment: CDR1 SGHAT and CDR2 FQNNGV. The CDR3 totals 13 residues. The V segment lost 5 bases and the J segment 7 bases; nucleotides outside the gene matches: 7. Findings of the study overall: Breadth and depth estimates from TCRs may understate total T cell responses. Vaccine and placebo recipients had similar non-spike TCR breadth.

Treatment meaning: roughly 18 received Ad26.COV2.S at low or high dose, single or two shots; five or six received placebo; per-sample allocation not given. Sampling occurred on day 63 after the first vaccine or placebo injection. Ad26.COV2.S expressed prefusion-stabilized spike from the original Wuhan strain. The clonotype comes from a person between 18 and 65 years old who received the Ad26.COV2.S COVID-19 vaccine or a placebo. The chain combines TRBV11-2 with TRBJ2-7; TRBD2 matches at 8 bases. This specimen was peripheral blood, taken in a trial of Ad26.COV2.S vaccine versus placebo. This chain's CDR3 is CASSPGGAGEQYF. For the CDR3, the DNA is TGTGCCAGCAGCCCCGGGGGGGCGGGGGAGCAGTACTTC.